Reported below is one T cell receptor beta chain. Its antigen is currently unknown. This sample is drawn from a study of cytomegalovirus exposure and HLA in healthy donors. As for the study in general: Among about 179 million T cells, an earlier analysis found around 100 million unique TCR beta sequences.

The study's findings and limits: As was reported, the HLA-A and HLA-B alleles of most subjects were accurately predicted from TCR beta sequences. In a later analysis, several top co-occurrence clusters appeared linked to parvovirus B19, influenza, CMV and Epstein-Barr virus.

Primers: 60 Vbeta forward and 13 Jbeta reverse. Per the original methods: In a later analysis, about 11 million of some 80 million unique beta chains occurred in at least two donors. Sequencing was performed with immunoSEQ multiplex PCR; in TCRdb, only in-frame clones are kept and a portion is missing. Clonal size and the V and J genes are those of that table, whereas D and trimming came from the DNA. Among around 130,000 clones listed, around 66% were seen once. CDR1 and CDR2 from the germline V gene are MRHNA and SNTAGT. Unmatched junction bases numbered 9, after V lost 9 bases and J lost 5 bases. The CDR3 extends over 14 amino acids.

The origin of this receptor is a woman aged 60 to 75 in good health and CMV-seronegative. V is TRBV6-4 and J is TRBJ1-4, with 7 bases identical to TRBD1. The source material was PBMCs. The CDR3: CARNKGAPNEKLFF. The CDR3 nucleotides read TGTGCCAGAAACAAGGGGGCGCCCAATGAAAAACTGTTTTTT.